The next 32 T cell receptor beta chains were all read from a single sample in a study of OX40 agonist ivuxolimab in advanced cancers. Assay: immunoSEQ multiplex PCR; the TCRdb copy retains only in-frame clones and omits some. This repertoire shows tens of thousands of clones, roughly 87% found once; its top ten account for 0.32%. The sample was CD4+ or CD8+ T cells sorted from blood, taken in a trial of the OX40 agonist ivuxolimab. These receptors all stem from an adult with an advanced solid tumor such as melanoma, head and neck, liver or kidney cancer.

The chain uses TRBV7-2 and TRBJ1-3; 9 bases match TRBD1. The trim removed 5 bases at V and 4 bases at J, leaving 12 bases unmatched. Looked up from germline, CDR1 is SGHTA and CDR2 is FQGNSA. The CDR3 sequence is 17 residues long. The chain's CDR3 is CASSLSSGTGSGNTIYF. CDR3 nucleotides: TGTGCCAGCAGCCTCTCCTCCGGGACAGGGTCAGGAAACACCATATATTTT.

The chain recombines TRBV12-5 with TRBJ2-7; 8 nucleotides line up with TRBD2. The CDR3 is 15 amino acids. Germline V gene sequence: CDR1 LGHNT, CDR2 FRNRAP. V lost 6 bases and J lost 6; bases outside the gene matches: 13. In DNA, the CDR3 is TGTGCTAGTGGGCACAGCGGGAGAGGGGGACTCGAGCAGTACTTC. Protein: CASGHSGRGGLEQYF. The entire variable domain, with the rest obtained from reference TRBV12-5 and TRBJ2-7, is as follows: DARVTQTPRHKVTEMGQEVTMRCQPILGHNTVFWYRQTMMQGLELLAYFRNRAPLDDSGMPKDRFSAEMPDATLATLKIQPSEPRDSAVYFCASGHSGRGGLEQYFGPGTRLTVT.

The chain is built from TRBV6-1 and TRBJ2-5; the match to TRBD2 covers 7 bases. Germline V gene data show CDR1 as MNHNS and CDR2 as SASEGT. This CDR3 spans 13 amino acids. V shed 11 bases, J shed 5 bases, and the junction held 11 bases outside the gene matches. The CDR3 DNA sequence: TGTGCCGCCACTAGCGCAAACAGGGAGACCCAGTACTTC. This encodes CAATSANRETQYF.

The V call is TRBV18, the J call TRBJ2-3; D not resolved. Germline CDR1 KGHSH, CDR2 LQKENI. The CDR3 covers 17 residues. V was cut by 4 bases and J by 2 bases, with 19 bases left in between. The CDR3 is CASSLVPLGGLTDTQYF. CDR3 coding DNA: TGTGCCAGCTCACTCGTCCCGCTAGGTGGGCTCACAGATACGCAGTATTTT. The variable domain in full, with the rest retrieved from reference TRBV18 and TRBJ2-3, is NAGVMQNPRHLVRRRGQEARLRCSPMKGHSHVYWYRQLPEEGLKFMVYLQKENIIDESGMPKERFSAEFPKEGPSILRIQQVVRGDSAAYFCASSLVPLGGLTDTQYFGPGTRLTVL.

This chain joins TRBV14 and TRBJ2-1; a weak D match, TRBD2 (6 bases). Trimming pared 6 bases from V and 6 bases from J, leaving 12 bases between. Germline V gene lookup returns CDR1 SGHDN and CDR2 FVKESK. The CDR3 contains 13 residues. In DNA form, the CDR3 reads TGTGCCAGCAGTCGACTAGGTCGCAATGAGCAGTTCTTC. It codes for CASSRLGRNEQFF.

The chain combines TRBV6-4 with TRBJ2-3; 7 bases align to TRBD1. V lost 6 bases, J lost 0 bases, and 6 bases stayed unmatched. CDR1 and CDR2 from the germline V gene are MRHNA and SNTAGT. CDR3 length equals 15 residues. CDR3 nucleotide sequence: TGTGCCAGCAGGGGAAGGGACAGAAGCACAGATACGCAGTATTTT. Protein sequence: CASRGRDRSTDTQYF.

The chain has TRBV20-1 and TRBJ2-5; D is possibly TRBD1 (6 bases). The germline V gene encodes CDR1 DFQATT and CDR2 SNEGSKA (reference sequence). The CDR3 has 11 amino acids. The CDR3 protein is CLGARGETQYF. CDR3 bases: TGCCTGGGGGCCCGAGGAGAGACCCAGTACTTC.

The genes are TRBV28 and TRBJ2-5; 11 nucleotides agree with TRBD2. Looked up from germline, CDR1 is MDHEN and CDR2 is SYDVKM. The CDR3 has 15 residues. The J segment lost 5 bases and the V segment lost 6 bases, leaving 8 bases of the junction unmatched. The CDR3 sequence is CASSLSGGAWETQYF. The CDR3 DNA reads TGTGCCAGCAGCCTTAGCGGGGGGGCCTGGGAGACCCAGTACTTC.

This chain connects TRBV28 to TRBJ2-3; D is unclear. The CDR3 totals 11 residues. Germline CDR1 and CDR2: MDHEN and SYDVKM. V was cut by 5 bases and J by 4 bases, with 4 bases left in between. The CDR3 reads CASSTADTQYF. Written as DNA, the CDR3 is TGTGCCAGCAGTACAGCAGATACGCAGTATTTT.

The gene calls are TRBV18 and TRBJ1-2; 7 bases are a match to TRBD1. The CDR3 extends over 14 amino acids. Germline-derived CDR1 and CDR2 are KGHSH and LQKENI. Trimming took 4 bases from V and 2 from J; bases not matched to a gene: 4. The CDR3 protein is CASSQGQMNYGYTF. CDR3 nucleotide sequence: TGTGCCAGCTCACAGGGACAGATGAACTATGGCTACACCTTC.

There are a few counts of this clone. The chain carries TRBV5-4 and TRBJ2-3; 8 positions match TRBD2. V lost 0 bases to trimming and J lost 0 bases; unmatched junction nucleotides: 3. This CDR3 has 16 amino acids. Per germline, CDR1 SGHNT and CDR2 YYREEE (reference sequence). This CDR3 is CASSLGQRESTDTQYF. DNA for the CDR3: TGTGCCAGCAGCTTGGGCCAGCGGGAGAGCACAGATACGCAGTATTTT.

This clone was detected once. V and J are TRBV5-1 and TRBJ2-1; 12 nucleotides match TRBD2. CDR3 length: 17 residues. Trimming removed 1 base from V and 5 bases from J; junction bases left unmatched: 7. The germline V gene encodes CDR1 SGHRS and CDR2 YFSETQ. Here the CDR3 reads CASSLIWLAGGNNEQFF. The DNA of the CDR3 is TGCGCCAGCAGCTTGATATGGCTAGCGGGGGGGAACAATGAGCAGTTCTTC.

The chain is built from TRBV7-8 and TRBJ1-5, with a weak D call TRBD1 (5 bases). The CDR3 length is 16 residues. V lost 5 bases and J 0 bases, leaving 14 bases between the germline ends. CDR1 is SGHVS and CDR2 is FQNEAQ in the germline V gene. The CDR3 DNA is TGTGCCAGCAGCCCTAGACAGAAAAATAGCAATCAGCCCCAGCATTTT. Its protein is CASSPRQKNSNQPQHF.

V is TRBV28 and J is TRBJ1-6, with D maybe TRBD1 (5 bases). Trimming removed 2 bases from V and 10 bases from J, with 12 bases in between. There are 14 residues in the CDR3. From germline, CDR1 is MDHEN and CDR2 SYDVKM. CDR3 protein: CASSLGGGRSPLHF. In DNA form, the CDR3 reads TGTGCCAGCAGTTTAGGTGGGGGTAGGTCACCCCTCCACTTT.

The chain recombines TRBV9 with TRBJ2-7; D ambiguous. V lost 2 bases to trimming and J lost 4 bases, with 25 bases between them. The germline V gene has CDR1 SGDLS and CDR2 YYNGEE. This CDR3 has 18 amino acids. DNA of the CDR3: TGTGCCAGCAGCGTTTCTACCCCACCAGACGAATCAATTTACGAGCAGTACTTC. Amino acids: CASSVSTPPDESIYEQYF.

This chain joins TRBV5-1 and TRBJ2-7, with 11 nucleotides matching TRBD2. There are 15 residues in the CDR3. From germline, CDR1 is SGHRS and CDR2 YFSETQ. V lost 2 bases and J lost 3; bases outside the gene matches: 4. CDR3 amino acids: CASSLTSGSYYEQYF. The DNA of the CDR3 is TGCGCCAGCAGCTTAACTAGCGGGAGTTACTACGAGCAGTACTTC.

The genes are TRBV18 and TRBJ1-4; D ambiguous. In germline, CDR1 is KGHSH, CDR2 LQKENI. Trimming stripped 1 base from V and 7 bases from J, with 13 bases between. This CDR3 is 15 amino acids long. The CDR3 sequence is CASSPQVARGEKLFF. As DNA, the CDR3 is TGTGCCAGCTCACCACAGGTGGCCCGGGGTGAAAAACTGTTTTTT.

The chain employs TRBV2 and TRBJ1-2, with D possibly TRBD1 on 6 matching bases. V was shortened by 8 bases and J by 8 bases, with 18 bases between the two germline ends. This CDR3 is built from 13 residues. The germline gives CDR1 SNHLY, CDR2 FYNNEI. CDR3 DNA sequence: TGTGCCAGCGCCAGGGGATTCATGGGAGGCTACACCTTC. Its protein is CASARGFMGGYTF.

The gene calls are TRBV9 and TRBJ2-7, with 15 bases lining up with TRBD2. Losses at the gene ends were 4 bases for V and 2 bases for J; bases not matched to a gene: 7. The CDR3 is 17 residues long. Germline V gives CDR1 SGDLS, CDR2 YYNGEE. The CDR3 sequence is CASSPRGLAGGTYEQYF. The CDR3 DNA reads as TGTGCCAGCAGCCCCCGAGGACTAGCGGGGGGGACCTACGAGCAGTACTTC.

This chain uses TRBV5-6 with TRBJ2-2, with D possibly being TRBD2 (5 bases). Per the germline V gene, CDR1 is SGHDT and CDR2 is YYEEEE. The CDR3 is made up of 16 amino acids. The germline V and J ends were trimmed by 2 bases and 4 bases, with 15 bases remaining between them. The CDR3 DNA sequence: TGTGCCAGCAGCTTCACCGGGAAAGGATTCACCGGGGAGCTGTTTTTT. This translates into CASSFTGKGFTGELFF. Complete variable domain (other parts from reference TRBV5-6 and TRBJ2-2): DAGVTQSPTHLIKTRGQQVTLRCSPKSGHDTVSWYQQALGQGPQFIFQYYEEEERQRGNFPDRFSGHQFPNYSSELNVNALLLGDSALYLCASSFTGKGFTGELFFGEGSRLTVL.

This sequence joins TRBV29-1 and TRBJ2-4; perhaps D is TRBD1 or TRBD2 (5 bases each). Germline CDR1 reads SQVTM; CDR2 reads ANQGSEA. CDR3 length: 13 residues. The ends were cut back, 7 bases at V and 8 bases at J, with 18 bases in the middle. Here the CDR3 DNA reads TGCAGCGCCTGGCAACGGGGCGCGGACATTCAGTACTTC. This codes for CSAWQRGADIQYF.

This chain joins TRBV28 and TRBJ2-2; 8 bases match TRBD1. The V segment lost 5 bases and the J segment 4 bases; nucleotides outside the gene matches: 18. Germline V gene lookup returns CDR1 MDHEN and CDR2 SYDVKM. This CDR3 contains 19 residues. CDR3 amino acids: CASSGSRTGRIGSTGELFF. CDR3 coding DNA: TGTGCCAGCAGTGGGTCGAGGACAGGGCGGATAGGAAGCACCGGGGAGCTGTTTTTT.

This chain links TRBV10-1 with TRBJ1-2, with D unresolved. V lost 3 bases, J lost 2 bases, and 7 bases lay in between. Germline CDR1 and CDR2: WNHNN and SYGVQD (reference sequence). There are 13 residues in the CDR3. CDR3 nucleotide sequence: TGCGCCAGCAGTGACAGCTCGAACTATGGCTACACCTTC. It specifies CASSDSSNYGYTF.

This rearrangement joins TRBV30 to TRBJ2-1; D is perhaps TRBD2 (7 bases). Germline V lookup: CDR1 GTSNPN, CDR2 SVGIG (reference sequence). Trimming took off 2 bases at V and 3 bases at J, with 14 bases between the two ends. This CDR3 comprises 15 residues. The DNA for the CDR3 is TGTGCCTGGAGTCGGGGGGCTAGCGGCTACAATGAGCAGTTCTTC. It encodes CAWSRGASGYNEQFF.

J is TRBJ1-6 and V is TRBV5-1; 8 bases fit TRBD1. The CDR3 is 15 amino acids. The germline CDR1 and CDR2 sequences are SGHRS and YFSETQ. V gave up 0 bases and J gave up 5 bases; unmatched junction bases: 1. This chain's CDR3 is CASSLGQGNNSPLHF. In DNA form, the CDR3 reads TGCGCCAGCAGCTTGGGACAGGGGAATAATTCACCCCTCCACTTT.

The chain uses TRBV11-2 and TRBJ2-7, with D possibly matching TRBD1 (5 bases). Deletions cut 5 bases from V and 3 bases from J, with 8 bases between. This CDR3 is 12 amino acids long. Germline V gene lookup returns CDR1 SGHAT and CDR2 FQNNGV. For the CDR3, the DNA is TGTGCCAGCAGCCTGACAGTCTACGAGCAGTACGTC. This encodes CASSLTVYEQYV.

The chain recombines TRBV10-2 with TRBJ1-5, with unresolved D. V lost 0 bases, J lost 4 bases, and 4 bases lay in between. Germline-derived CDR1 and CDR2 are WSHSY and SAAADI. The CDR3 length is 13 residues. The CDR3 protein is CASSESRNQPQHF. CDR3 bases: TGCGCCAGCAGTGAGTCGCGAAATCAGCCCCAGCATTTT.

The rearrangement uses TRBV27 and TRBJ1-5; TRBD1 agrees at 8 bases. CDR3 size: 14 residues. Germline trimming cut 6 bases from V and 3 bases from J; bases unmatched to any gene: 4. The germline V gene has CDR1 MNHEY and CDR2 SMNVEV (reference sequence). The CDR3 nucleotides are TGTGCCAGCAGCAAGACAGGGGTCAATCAGCCCCAGCATTTT. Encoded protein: CASSKTGVNQPQHF.

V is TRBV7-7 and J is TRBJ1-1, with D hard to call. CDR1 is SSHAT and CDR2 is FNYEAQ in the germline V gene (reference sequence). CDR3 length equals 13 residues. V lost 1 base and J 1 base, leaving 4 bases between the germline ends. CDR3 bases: TGTGCCAGCAGCTTAGGCAGGAACACTGAAGCTTTCTTT. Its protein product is CASSLGRNTEAFF.

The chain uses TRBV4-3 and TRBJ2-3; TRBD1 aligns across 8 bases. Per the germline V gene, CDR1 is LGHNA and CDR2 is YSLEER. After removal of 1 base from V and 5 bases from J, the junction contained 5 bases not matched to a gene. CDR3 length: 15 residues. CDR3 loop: CASSQGAGGLDTQYF. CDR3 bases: TGCGCCAGCAGCCAAGGGGCAGGGGGCCTAGATACGCAGTATTTT.

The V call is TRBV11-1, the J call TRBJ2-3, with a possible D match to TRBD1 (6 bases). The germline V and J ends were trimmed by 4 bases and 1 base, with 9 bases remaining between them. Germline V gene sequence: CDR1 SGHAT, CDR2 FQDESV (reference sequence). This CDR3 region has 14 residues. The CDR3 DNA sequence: TGTGCCAGCAGCTCTGAGGGGGGCACAGATACGCAGTATTTT. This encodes CASSSEGGTDTQYF.

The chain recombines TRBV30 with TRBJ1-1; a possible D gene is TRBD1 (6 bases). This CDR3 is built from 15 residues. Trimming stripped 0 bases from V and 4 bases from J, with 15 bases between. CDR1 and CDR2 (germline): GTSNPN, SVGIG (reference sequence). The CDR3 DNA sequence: TGTGCCTGGAGTGTTAAACAGGGTCTCGGCACTGAAGCTTTCTTT. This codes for CAWSVKQGLGTEAFF.